One sample yielded the 21 T cell receptor beta chains listed below, sequenced in a study of immune characteristics of hereditary and idiopathic chronic pancreatitis. Total pancreatectomy with islet autotransplantation was the source of the chronic pancreatitis pancreas tissue. Sequenced by immunoSEQ multiplex PCR; TCRdb stores in-frame clones only, minus some. The sample has about 14,000 clones, around 70% seen once. Sequenced input: pancreas tissue with hereditary chronic pancreatitis. The receptors stem from a human donor with chronic pancreatitis.

The CDR3 nucleotides read TGTGCCAGCAGTAAAGCGGGAGGTAAAGGAGAGACCCAGTACTTC. This sequence encodes CASSKAGGKGETQYF. The chain has TRBV28 and TRBJ2-5; 9 nucleotides match TRBD2. This CDR3 contains 15 residues. The germline gives CDR1 MDHEN, CDR2 SYDVKM. V lost 5 bases to trimming and J lost 4 bases; unmatched junction nucleotides: 8. Full variable domain (outside the CDR3, taken from reference TRBV28 and TRBJ2-5): DVKVTQSSRYLVKRTGEKVFLECVQDMDHENMFWYRQDPGLGLRLIYFSYDVKMKEKGDIPEGYSVSREKKERFSLILESASTNQTSMYLCASSKAGGKGETQYFGPGTRLLVL.

This clone appeared a few times. The CDR3 sequence is CASSSDSLPGNTIYF. The CDR3 DNA is TGTGCCAGCAGCTCCGACAGCTTACCTGGAAACACCATATATTTT. V is TRBV7-6 and J is TRBJ1-3; a weak D match, TRBD1 (5 bases). The CDR3 is 15 amino acids. The germline CDR1 and CDR2 sequences are SGHVS and FNYEAQ. The ends were cut back, 4 bases at V and 2 bases at J, with 12 bases in the middle.

V and J are TRBV5-1 and TRBJ2-3, with 11 bases aligning to TRBD2. Losses at the gene ends were 4 bases for V and 3 bases for J; bases not matched to a gene: 10. In germline, CDR1 is SGHRS, CDR2 YFSETQ. The CDR3 length is 17 residues. The CDR3 reads CASSPGTSGGGTDTQYF. CDR3 sequence (DNA): TGCGCCAGCAGCCCCGGGACTAGCGGTGGAGGAACAGATACGCAGTATTTT.

The rearrangement uses TRBV5-4 and TRBJ2-5; 10 nucleotides line up with TRBD2. TRBJ2-7 matches the DNA end more closely, so the J call is doubtful. The length of the CDR3 is 18 residues. The germline V gene encodes CDR1 SGHNT and CDR2 YYREEE (reference sequence). The CDR3 sequence is CASSLDISGRSISYEQYF. The CDR3 DNA reads TGTGCCAGCAGCTTGGATATTAGCGGGAGGAGTATCTCCTACGAGCAGTACTTC.

This clone was recorded a few times. The chain links TRBV4-2 to TRBJ2-2, with a tentative D call TRBD1 (6 bases). The V end lost 4 bases, the J end lost 5 bases, and 14 bases lay between the germline ends. Germline V CDR1 and CDR2: LGHNA, YNFKEQ. The CDR3 loop spans 15 amino acids. The CDR3 coding sequence is TGTGCCAGCAGCCCAGGGGAAGCGGCGACCGGGGAGCTGTTTTTT. It is translated as CASSPGEAATGELFF.

The chain employs TRBV9 and TRBJ2-1; no clear D. Looked up from germline, CDR1 is SGDLS and CDR2 is YYNGEE. Trimming took off 5 bases at V and 8 bases at J, with 17 bases between the two ends. The CDR3 has 14 residues. In nucleotides, the CDR3 is TGTGCCAGCAGATCCCGACACGATGGTGATGAGCAGTTCTTC. It codes for CASRSRHDGDEQFF.

This clone was seen a handful of times. The identical CDR3 is also encoded by other nucleotide sequences in the sample. CDR3 sequence (DNA): TGCAGTGCTAGTAAGAACACTGAAGCTTTCTTT. Translated: CSASKNTEAFF. The chain uses TRBV20-1 and TRBJ1-1; no reliable D call. V shed 3 bases and J shed 1 base, with 3 bases lying between them. This CDR3 comprises 11 residues. In germline, CDR1 is DFQATT, CDR2 SNEGSKA (reference sequence).

This rearrangement joins TRBV5-5 to TRBJ1-5; tentative D call: TRBD1 (5 bases). Trimming pared 0 bases from V and 7 bases from J, leaving 17 bases between. The CDR3 is 16 amino acids. Germline CDR1 and CDR2: SGHKS and YYEKEE (reference sequence). The CDR3 loop is CASSLGGGVGGQPQHF. The CDR3, as DNA: TGTGCCAGCAGCTTGGGGGGAGGGGTCGGAGGACAGCCCCAGCATTTT. The full variable domain, its missing parts supplied by reference TRBV5-5 and TRBJ1-5, is DAGVTQSPTHLIKTRGQQVTLRCSPISGHKSVSWYQQVLGQGPQFIFQYYEKEERGRGNFPDRFSARQFPNYSSELNVNALLLGDSALYLCASSLGGGVGGQPQHFGDGTRLSIL.

Comments on this clone: One end of the junction varies from germline; a read error may be responsible. The chain carries TRBV6-1 and TRBJ1-5, with TRBD1 as a possible D gene (6 bases). The CDR3 covers 14 residues. The germline CDR1 and CDR2 sequences are MNHNS and SASEGT. CDR3 coding DNA: TGTGCCAGCAGAGAAGCAGGGGGCAATCAGCCCCAGCATTTT. It codes for CASREAGGNQPQHF.

The rearrangement links TRBV24-1 to TRBJ2-2; 7 nucleotides align to TRBD2. The CDR3 is 19 amino acids. Germline V gene lookup returns CDR1 KGHDR and CDR2 SFDVKD. The trim removed 5 bases at V and 2 bases at J, leaving 16 bases unmatched. DNA for the CDR3: TGTGCCACCAGTGGAGGGTTACGGAAGGCGGGAGTTAACACCGGGGAGCTGTTTTTT. Translating gives CATSGGLRKAGVNTGELFF.

The chain has TRBV11-3 and TRBJ2-1, with D unclear. The length of the CDR3 is 14 residues. Germline loops: CDR1 SGHNT, CDR2 YENEEA. The ends were cut back, 0 bases at V and 10 bases at J, with 13 bases in the middle. DNA of the CDR3: TGTGCCAGCAGCTTAGATCTAGGAGAAGCCGAGCAGTTCTTC. Translation: CASSLDLGEAEQFF. The entire variable domain, with the rest obtained from reference TRBV11-3 and TRBJ2-1, is as follows: EAGVVQSPRYKIIEKKQPVAFWCNPISGHNTLYWYLQNLGQGPELLIRYENEEAVDDSQLPKDRFSAERLKGVDSTLKIQPAELGDSAVYLCASSLDLGEAEQFFGPGTRLTVL.

This clone came up once. The chain is built from TRBV5-5 and TRBJ2-7; 7 bases line up with TRBD2. V gave up 8 bases and J gave up 1 base; unmatched junction bases: 12. The CDR3 has 15 residues. Germline CDR1 is SGHKS and CDR2 is YYEKEE (reference sequence). The CDR3 loop is CASRSGALTSYEQYF. CDR3 nucleotide sequence: TGTGCCAGTAGAAGCGGGGCCCTCACGTCCTACGAGCAGTACTTC.

This clone was found once. This chain links TRBV30 with TRBJ2-7; D unresolved. Trimming removed 3 bases from V and 0 bases from J, with 12 bases in between. Germline CDR1 is GTSNPN and CDR2 is SVGIG (reference sequence). The CDR3 has 14 amino acids. CDR3 region: CAWSASSTSYEQYF. In nucleotides, the CDR3 is TGTGCCTGGAGCGCATCGTCTACCTCCTACGAGCAGTACTTC. The whole variable domain, filled in from reference TRBV30 and TRBJ2-7, reads SQTIHQWPATLVQPVGSPLSLECTVEGTSNPNLYWYRQAAGRGLQLLFYSVGIGQISSEVPQNLSASRPQDRQFILSSKKLLLSDSGFYLCAWSASSTSYEQYFGPGTRLTVT.

The chain uses TRBV9 and TRBJ1-2; 7 nucleotides match TRBD1. This CDR3 region has 15 residues. Per the germline V gene, CDR1 is SGDLS and CDR2 is YYNGEE. The V segment lost 9 bases and the J segment 2 bases; nucleotides outside the gene matches: 13. This chain's CDR3 is CATSGGLRPNYGYTF. CDR3 coding DNA: TGTGCCACCTCAGGGGGGCTTCGTCCCAACTATGGCTACACCTTC.

The genes are TRBV19 and TRBJ2-4; 8 bases fit TRBD2. This CDR3 has 15 residues. With 11 bases clipped from V and 0 bases from J, the junction kept 9 bases outside the gene matches. Looked up from germline, CDR1 is LNHDA and CDR2 is SQIVND (reference sequence). CDR3 region: CAVSRGGLAKNIQYF. Here the CDR3 DNA reads TGTGCCGTTTCCCGGGGGGGATTAGCCAAAAACATTCAGTACTTC.

J is TRBJ2-5 and V is TRBV27, with TRBD1 matching 7 bases. Germline trimming cut 3 bases from V and 5 bases from J; bases unmatched to any gene: 6. Germline CDR1 MNHEY, CDR2 SMNVEV (reference sequence). The CDR3 is 14 amino acids. This CDR3 reads CASSLYRGDETQYF. DNA of the CDR3: TGTGCCAGCAGTTTGTACAGGGGTGATGAGACCCAGTACTTC.

J is TRBJ1-2 and V is TRBV7-9; TRBD1 matches 7 bases. With 5 bases clipped from V and 5 bases from J, the junction kept 11 bases outside the gene matches. The CDR3 is 15 residues long. The V gene's germline CDR1 is SEHNR and CDR2 FQNEAQ (reference sequence). The CDR3, as DNA: TGTGCCAGCAGCCCGGTTGGCAGGGGGGCTTATGGCTACACCTTC. Translating gives CASSPVGRGAYGYTF.

The gene calls are TRBV5-1 and TRBJ2-1, with D unclear. Germline CDR1 SGHRS, CDR2 YFSETQ. V was clipped by 1 base and J by 7 bases, with 9 bases between them. The CDR3 has 13 amino acids. CDR3 DNA sequence: TGCGCCAGCAGCTTGAGAACTCCTAATGAGCAGTTCTTC. It translates to CASSLRTPNEQFF.

The rearrangement joins TRBV30 to TRBJ1-1, with D possibly TRBD1 on 5 matching bases. Trimming left V 4 bases short and J 8 bases short, with 17 bases between. The germline V gene encodes CDR1 GTSNPN and CDR2 SVGIG (reference sequence). The CDR3 is made up of 13 amino acids. In nucleotides, the CDR3 is TGTGCCTGGAATGGGGGAGGGTATGCCGAAGCTTTCTTT. Protein sequence: CAWNGGGYAEAFF.

V and J are TRBV6-4 and TRBJ2-1; 10 bases agree with TRBD2. This CDR3 has 14 residues. Trimming took 3 bases from V and 8 from J; bases not matched to a gene: 4. In germline, CDR1 is MRHNA, CDR2 SNTAGT. The CDR3 here is CASSEAGGPHEQFF. The CDR3, as DNA: TGTGCCAGCAGTGAAGCGGGAGGGCCACATGAGCAGTTCTTC.

The rearrangement uses TRBV14 and TRBJ2-6; D is ambiguous. Germline V gene data show CDR1 as SGHDN and CDR2 as FVKESK. This CDR3 is built from 13 residues. V lost 9 bases, J lost 0 bases, and 6 bases lay in between. The CDR3 DNA follows: TGTGCCAGTTTCCTCTCTGGGGCCAACGTCCTGACTTTC. It translates to CASFLSGANVLTF.